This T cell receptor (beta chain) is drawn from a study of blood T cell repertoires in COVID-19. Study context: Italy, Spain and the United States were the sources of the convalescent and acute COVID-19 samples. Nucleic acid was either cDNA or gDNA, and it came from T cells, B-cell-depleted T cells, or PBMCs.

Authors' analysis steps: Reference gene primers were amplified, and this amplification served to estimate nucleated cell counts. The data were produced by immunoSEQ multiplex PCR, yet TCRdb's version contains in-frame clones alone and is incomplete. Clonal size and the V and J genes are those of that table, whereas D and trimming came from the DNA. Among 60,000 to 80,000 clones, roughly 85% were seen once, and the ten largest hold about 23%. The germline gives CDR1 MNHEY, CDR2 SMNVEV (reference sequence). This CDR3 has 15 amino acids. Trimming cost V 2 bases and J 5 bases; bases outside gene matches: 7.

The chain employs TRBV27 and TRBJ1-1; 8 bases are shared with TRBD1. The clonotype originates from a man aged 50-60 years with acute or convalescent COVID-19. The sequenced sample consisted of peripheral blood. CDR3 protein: CASSLGSGGVTEAFF. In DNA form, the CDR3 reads TGTGCCAGCAGTTTAGGGTCAGGGGGCGTAACTGAAGCTTTCTTT.